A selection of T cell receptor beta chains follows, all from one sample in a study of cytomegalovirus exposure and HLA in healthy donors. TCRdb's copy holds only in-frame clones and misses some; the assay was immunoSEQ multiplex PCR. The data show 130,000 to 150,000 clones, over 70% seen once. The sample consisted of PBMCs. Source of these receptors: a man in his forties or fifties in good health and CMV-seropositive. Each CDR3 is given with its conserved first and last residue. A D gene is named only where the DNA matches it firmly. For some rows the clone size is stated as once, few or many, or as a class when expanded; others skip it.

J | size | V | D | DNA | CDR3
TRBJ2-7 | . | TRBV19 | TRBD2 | TGTGCCAGTAGCGGGGGGGCCTACGAGCAGTACTTC | CASSGGAYEQYF
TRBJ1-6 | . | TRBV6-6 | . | TGTGCCAGCAGTAAACGACAGGCATATAATTCACCCCTCCACTTT | CASSKRQAYNSPLHF
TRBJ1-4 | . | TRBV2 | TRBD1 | TGTGCCAGCAGTGAGGTGACAGGGTTTTATGAAAAACTGTTTTTT | CASSEVTGFYEKLFF
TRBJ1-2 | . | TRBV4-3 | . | TGCGCCAGCAGCCACCAGAACGACGGGAATGTAGGAGGCTACACCTTC | CASSHQNDGNVGGYTF
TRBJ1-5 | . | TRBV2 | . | TGTGCCAGCAGACGGGGGGCAGACCAGCCCCAGCATTTT | CASRRGADQPQHF
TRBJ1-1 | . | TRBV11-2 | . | TGTGCCAGCAGCCCCATGCCGGGGAACCCTGAAGCTTTCTTT | CASSPMPGNPEAFF
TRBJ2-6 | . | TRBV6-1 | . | TGTGCCAGCAGGACCGGGGGCTCTGGGGCCAACGTCCTGACTTTC | CASRTGGSGANVLTF
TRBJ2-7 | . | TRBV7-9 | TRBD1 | TGTGCCAGCAGCTACGGGACAGGTTCCTACGAGCAGTACTTC | CASSYGTGSYEQYF
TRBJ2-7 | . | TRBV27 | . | TGTGCCAGCAGTTCCCAGGGAAGGACCTACGAGCAGTACTTC | CASSSQGRTYEQYF
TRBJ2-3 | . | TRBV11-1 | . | TGTGCCAGCAGCTTAGGACGACTCAACTTACGCCGTGCCACAGATACGCAGTATTTT | CASSLGRLNLRRATDTQYF
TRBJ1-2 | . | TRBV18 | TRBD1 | TGTGCCAGCTCCACCACCATTTCCGGGACAGGGGGCGCCGACTATGGCTACACCTTC | CASSTTISGTGGADYGYTF
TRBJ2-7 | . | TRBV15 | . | TGTGCCACCAGCAGAGATCCATCCTACGAGCAGTACTTC | CATSRDPSYEQYF
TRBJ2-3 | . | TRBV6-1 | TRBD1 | TGTGCCAGCAGTGCCCGGGACAGGGGGCGCCTATTTGGAGATACGCAGTATTTT | CASSARDRGRLFGDTQYF
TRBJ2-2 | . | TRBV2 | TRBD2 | TGTGCCAGCAGGAACCTAGCGGGGGGGCATAGGGCCGGGGAGCTGTTTTTT | CASRNLAGGHRAGELFF
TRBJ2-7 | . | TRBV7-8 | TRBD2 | TGTGCCAGCAGCTTAGCCGTAATAGCGGGAGGGTTTAAGGGCGAGCAGTACTTC | CASSLAVIAGGFKGEQYF
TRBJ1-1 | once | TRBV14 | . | TGTGCCAGCAGCCAAGATGGCAGGCCGAACACTGAAGCTTTCTTT | CASSQDGRPNTEAFF
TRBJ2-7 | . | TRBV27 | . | TGTGCCAGCAGTTTATATACAGGGATAAACTCCTACGAGCAGTACTTC | CASSLYTGINSYEQYF
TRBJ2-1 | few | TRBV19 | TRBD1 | TGTGCCAGTAGTGCCGCCGTGTCCGGGACAGGGAGATACAATGAGCAGTTCTTC | CASSAAVSGTGRYNEQFF
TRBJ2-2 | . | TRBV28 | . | TGTGCCAGCAGTCTTAACACCGGGGAGCTGTTTTTT | CASSLNTGELFF
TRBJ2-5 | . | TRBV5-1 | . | TGCGCCAGCAGGGACTTACGGGGGGCCTCAGGGACCCAGTACTTC | CASRDLRGASGTQYF
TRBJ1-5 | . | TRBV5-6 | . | TGTGCCAGCAGCTTGCCAGGAAACAATCAGCCCCAGCATTTT | CASSLPGNNQPQHF
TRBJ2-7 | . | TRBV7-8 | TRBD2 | TGTGCCAGCAGCTTGACCGGGGGGTTGGGTCCTACTGAGCAGTACTTC | CASSLTGGLGPTEQYF
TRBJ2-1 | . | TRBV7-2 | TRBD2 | TGTGCCAGCAGTTGGAGGACTAGCGGGGCGGGGAATGAGCAGTTCTTC | CASSWRTSGAGNEQFF
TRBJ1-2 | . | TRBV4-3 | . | TGCGCCAGCAGCCAAGTACGGGGGGGCTACACCTTC | CASSQVRGGYTF
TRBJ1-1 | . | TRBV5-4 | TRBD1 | TGTGCCAGCAGCTTGTGGGGACAGGGGGCGAGGAACACTGAAGCTTTCTTT | CASSLWGQGARNTEAFF
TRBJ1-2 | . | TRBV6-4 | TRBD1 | TGTGCCAGCAGGGGACAGGGGGACTATGGCTACACCTTC | CASRGQGDYGYTF
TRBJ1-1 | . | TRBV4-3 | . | TGCGCCAGCAGCCAAGAAGAGGGCAGGAACACTGAAGCTTTCTTT | CASSQEEGRNTEAFF
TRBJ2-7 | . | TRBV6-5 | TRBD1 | TGTGCCAGCAGGCCCGGGACAGTGACCTCCTACGAGCAGTACTTC | CASRPGTVTSYEQYF
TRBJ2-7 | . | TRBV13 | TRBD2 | TGTGCCAGCAGCTCTTCGGACAGGGGACTAGCGGAGACCTACGAGCAGTACTTC | CASSSSDRGLAETYEQYF
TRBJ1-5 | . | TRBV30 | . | TGTGCCTGGAATCCCCTTACTACTAGCAATCAGCCCCAGCATTTT | CAWNPLTTSNQPQHF
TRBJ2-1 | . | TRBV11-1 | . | TGTGCCAGCAGGCTTGGAGGGACTGTACGGGGTGAGCAGTTCTTC | CASRLGGTVRGEQFF
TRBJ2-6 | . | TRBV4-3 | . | TGCGCCAGCAGCCAAGATGCGGCAGGGGCTGGGGCCAACGTCCTGACTTTC | CASSQDAAGAGANVLTF
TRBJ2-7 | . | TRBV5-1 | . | TGCGCCAGCAGCTTGGAATGGGCAGGGGCCGAGCAGTACTTC | CASSLEWAGAEQYF
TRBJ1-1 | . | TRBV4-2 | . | TGTGCCAGCAGCCAAGACAGGGCCTACACTGAAGCTTTCTTT | CASSQDRAYTEAFF
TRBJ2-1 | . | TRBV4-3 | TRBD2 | TGCGCCAGCAGCCAGGCCAGCGGGAGCTCCTACAATGAGCAGTTCTTC | CASSQASGSSYNEQFF
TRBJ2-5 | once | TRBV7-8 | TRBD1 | TGTGCCAGCAGCCCCCGGGACAGAACACAAGAGACCCAGTACTTC | CASSPRDRTQETQYF
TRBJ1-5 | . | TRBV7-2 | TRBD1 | TGTGCCAGCAGCTCGGGACAGGGCTACCAGCCCCAGCATTTT | CASSSGQGYQPQHF
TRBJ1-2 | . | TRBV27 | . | TGTGCCAGCAGTTTTGGGGAGGACTATGGCTACACCTTC | CASSFGEDYGYTF
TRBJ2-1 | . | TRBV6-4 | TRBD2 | TGTGCCAGCAGTGACACGACTAGCGGATACCCCAATGAGCAGTTCTTC | CASSDTTSGYPNEQFF
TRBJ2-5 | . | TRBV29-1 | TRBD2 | TGCAGCGTCCCCAGGACTAGCGGTGGCCAAGAGACCCAGTACTTC | CSVPRTSGGQETQYF
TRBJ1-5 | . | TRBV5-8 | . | TGTGCCAGCAGCTTGGAGAAGGGGCACCACAATCAGCCCCAGCATTTT | CASSLEKGHHNQPQHF
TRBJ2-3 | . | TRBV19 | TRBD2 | TGTGCCAGCACCGTACTTGCGGGAGGGAGCACAGATACGCAGTATTTT | CASTVLAGGSTDTQYF
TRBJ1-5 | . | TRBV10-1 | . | TGCGCCAGCATCCAAAAGGGGCGGGAGAGCTCAAATCAGCCCCAGCATTTT | CASIQKGRESSNQPQHF
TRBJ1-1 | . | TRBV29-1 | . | TGCAGCGTTGAGGGGGGAGCTGGGACTGAAGCTTTCTTT | CSVEGGAGTEAFF
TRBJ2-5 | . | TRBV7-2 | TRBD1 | TGTGCCAGCAAGCAAGGCATGGAAGGGACAGGGAGTCAGTACTTC | CASKQGMEGTGSQYF
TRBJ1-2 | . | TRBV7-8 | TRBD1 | TGTGCCAGCAGCCATTCCGGGACAGGGGACTATGGCTACACCTTC | CASSHSGTGDYGYTF
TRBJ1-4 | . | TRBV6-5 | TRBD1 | TGTGCCAGCAGTCGACAGGGGGCTGATGAAAAACTGTTTTTT | CASSRQGADEKLFF
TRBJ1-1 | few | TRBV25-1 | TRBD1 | TGTGCCAGCAGTGACAGGGGGTTGACTGAAGCTTTCTTT | CASSDRGLTEAFF